This T cell receptor (beta chain) is from a study of T-cell memory formation after mild COVID-19. Overall study results and limits: For second-wave clones that peaked at day 37, SARS-CoV-2 specificity went unverified.

V lost 1 base, J lost 0 bases, and 13 bases lay in between. The CDR3 totals 17 residues. The germline V gene has CDR1 SEHNR and CDR2 FQNEAQ (reference sequence). TCRdb re-analysed the 5' RACE reads in MiXCR, keeping a single row per CDR3 protein. The sample shows 210,000 or so distinct CDR3 sequences, around 30% of them seen only once. Remarks on this clonotype: What it recognizes is unknown.

The receptor was isolated from an adult woman who had mild COVID-19 (a few samples of this study predate the infection). Cell type and time point are not known. V gene TRBV7-9 combines with J gene TRBJ1-5; D is uncertain. Sequencing used PBMCs or a T cell subset sorted from them (not recorded which). Here the CDR3 reads CASSLVERAGSNQPQHF. CDR3 nucleotide sequence: TGTGCCAGCAGCTTAGTTGAGCGGGCAGGTAGCAATCAGCCCCAGCATTTT.